The T cell receptor beta chain under discussion was sequenced for a study of cytomegalovirus exposure and HLA in healthy donors. The study, taken as a whole, reports: Across HLA loci, a later analysis found differing TCR association rates, with DRB1 most and HLA-C fewest.

This clone was counted once. The antigen is undetermined. Amplification used 60 Vbeta primers and 13 Jbeta primers. The assay was immunoSEQ multiplex PCR, and TCRdb's table has in-frame clones only and misses some. There are about 35,000 clones in the sample; about 80% occur only once, and approximately 5.5% lies in the top ten. Germline loops: CDR1 SGHDT, CDR2 YYEEEE. V was pared by 4 bases and J by 8 bases, with 18 bases between. This CDR3 is 14 amino acids long. This TCR derives from a male donor in good health and CMV-seronegative. The sequenced sample was PBMCs. V and J are TRBV5-6 and TRBJ1-1; D gene uncertain. The CDR3 region has the DNA TGTGCCAGCAGCCTTTACTTACGGGAGGTAGAAGCTTTCTTT. Protein sequence: CASSLYLREVEAFF.